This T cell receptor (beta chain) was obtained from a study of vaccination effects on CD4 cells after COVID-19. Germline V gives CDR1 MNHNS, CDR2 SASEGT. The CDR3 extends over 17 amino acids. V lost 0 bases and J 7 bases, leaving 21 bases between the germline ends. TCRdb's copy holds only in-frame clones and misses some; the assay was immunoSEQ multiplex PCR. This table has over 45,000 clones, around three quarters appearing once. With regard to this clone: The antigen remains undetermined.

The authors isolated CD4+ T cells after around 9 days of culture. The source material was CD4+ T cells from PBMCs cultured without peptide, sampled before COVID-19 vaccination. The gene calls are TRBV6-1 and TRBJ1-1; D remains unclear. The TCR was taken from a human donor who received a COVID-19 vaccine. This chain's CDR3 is CASSEAGVGLIPFEAFF. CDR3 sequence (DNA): TGTGCCAGCAGTGAAGCCGGAGTGGGATTGATACCTTTTGAAGCTTTCTTT.